This entry features one T cell receptor beta chain sequence. TCRdb re-analysed the 5' RACE reads in MiXCR, keeping a single row per CDR3 protein. The data hold 95,000 to 100,000 distinct CDR3 sequences, with approximately 15% observed a single time. This CDR3 is 14 amino acids long. Deletions cut 3 bases from V and 4 bases from J, with 12 bases between. Germline V gives CDR1 MNHNY, CDR2 SVGAGI (reference sequence). This entry comes from a study of T cells of healthy individuals. The TCR was taken from a human donor in good health. V gene TRBV6-6 combines with J gene TRBJ1-2; D might be TRBD1 (5 bases). The CDR3 DNA follows: TGTGCCAGCAGTTATGGGAGTGGGGGCTATGGCTACACCTTC. Translated: CASSYGSGGYGYTF.